The 28 T cell receptor beta chains reported below all come from one sample, sequenced in a study of naive and memory T cell subsets. The library had UMIs added by 3' ligation of an oligonucleotide to TCR cDNA. Ligated cDNA underwent four rounds of PCR with nested alpha and beta constant region primers and SP2. One entry per CDR3 protein results from TCRdb running MiXCR on the 5' RACE reads. The sample records approximately 32,000 distinct CDR3 sequences, 16% being singletons. These receptor sequences come from a female donor in good health.

The V gene is TRBV10-3, the J gene TRBJ1-5, with TRBD1 identical over 8 bases. V dropped 6 bases and J dropped 6; count of bases not matched to a gene: 4. CDR3 size: 13 residues. Germline V gene data show CDR1 as ENHRY and CDR2 as SYGVKD. This CDR3 is CAISGQGGQPQHF. The CDR3 DNA reads as TGTGCCATCAGCGGACAGGGCGGTCAGCCCCAGCATTTT.

The V call is TRBV6-2 or TRBV6-3, the J call TRBJ1-1; tentatively, D is TRBD1 (5 bases). The CDR3 is 14 amino acids. V was cut by 6 bases and J by 6 bases, with 17 bases left in between. Germline V gene data show CDR1 as MNHEY and CDR2 as SVGEGT. For the CDR3, the DNA is TGTGCCAGCAGCTCACTTGGGGCCGAATCTGAAGCTTTCTTT. This sequence encodes CASSSLGAESEAFF.

This clonotype was seen more than once but under ten times. The germline gene is not matched at one end of the junction; a read error may be the cause. The rearrangement links TRBV20-1 to TRBJ1-5; weak D call: TRBD1 (5 bases). The CDR3 spans 14 residues. CDR1 and CDR2 from the germline V gene are DFQATT and SNEGSKA (reference sequence). The CDR3, as DNA: TGCAGTGCTAGACCCACGGAGGGGAATCAGCCCCAGAATTTT. Translating it yields CSARPTEGNQPQNF.

A few counts support this clonotype. J is TRBJ2-3 and V is TRBV5-1; 11 bases are a match to TRBD2. The germline V gene has CDR1 SGHRS and CDR2 YFSETQ. The V segment lost 4 bases and the J segment 5 bases; nucleotides outside the gene matches: 9. This CDR3 region has 16 residues. CDR3 bases: TGCGCCAGCAGCGTACTAGCGGGGGTTAGAGGAGATACGCAGTATTTT. It specifies CASSVLAGVRGDTQYF.

This clonotype was counted many times. V gene TRBV18 combines with J gene TRBJ2-1; perhaps TRBD2 as D (5 bases). Germline-derived CDR1 and CDR2 are KGHSH and LQKENI. This CDR3 contains 17 residues. The ends were cut back, 0 bases at V and 3 bases at J, with 15 bases in the middle. CDR3 region: CASSPPTRAGGYNEQFF. The CDR3 DNA follows: TGTGCCAGCTCACCACCGACGAGGGCCGGTGGCTACAATGAGCAGTTCTTC.

This clonotype has only a few counts. V gene TRBV27 combines with J gene TRBJ2-1, with D tentatively TRBD1 (6 bases). The CDR3 covers 15 residues. CDR1 is MNHEY, CDR2 SMNVEV, per germline (reference sequence). The germline V and J ends were trimmed by 6 bases and 0 bases, with 12 bases remaining between them. CDR3 in amino acids: CASRDRPASYNEQFF. The CDR3 DNA reads as TGTGCCAGCAGAGACAGGCCAGCCTCCTACAATGAGCAGTTCTTC.

This clonotype has ten or more counts. The chain is built from TRBV6-5 and TRBJ1-5; maybe TRBD1 (5 bases). Trimming removed 2 bases at V and 5 bases at J, with 13 bases between. Germline lookup yields CDR1 MNHEY and CDR2 SVGAGI. This CDR3 region has 15 residues. The CDR3 spells CASSYNVAGHQPQHF. The CDR3 DNA reads as TGTGCCAGCAGTTACAATGTAGCAGGGCATCAGCCCCAGCATTTT.

This clonotype is termed medium-sized. The genes are TRBV6-6 and TRBJ1-2, with 11 bases fitting TRBD1. Per the germline V gene, CDR1 is MNHNY and CDR2 is SVGAGI (reference sequence). V gave up 2 bases and J gave up 12 bases; unmatched junction bases: 8. The CDR3 is 14 residues long. The CDR3 nucleotides read TGTGCCAGCAGTTACATCGGGACAGGGGGAGGCAACACCTTC. Protein: CASSYIGTGGGNTF.

Only a few counts were recorded for this clonotype. The rearrangement uses TRBV5-5 and TRBJ2-1, with D possibly being TRBD1 (5 bases). Germline V lookup: CDR1 SGHKS, CDR2 YYEKEE (reference sequence). Between the trimmed V and J ends, which lost 0 bases and 7 bases, there was a span of 20 bases. The CDR3 totals 17 residues. The CDR3 sequence: CASSLVLTVLAVNEQFF. The CDR3 nucleotides are TGTGCCAGCAGCTTGGTACTGACAGTGTTGGCAGTTAATGAGCAGTTCTTC. Using reference TRBV5-5 and TRBJ2-1 for the parts outside the CDR3, the full variable domain is DAGVTQSPTHLIKTRGQQVTLRCSPISGHKSVSWYQQVLGQGPQFIFQYYEKEERGRGNFPDRFSARQFPNYSSELNVNALLLGDSALYLCASSLVLTVLAVNEQFFGPGTRLTVL.

At least ten counts were recorded for this clonotype. The DNA for the CDR3 is TGTGCCAGCAGCCCAGGGACTAGCCGACTCACAGATACGCAGTATTTT. Translation gives CASSPGTSRLTDTQYF. The chain recombines TRBV7-2 with TRBJ2-3; TRBD2 agrees at 9 bases. V lost 5 bases and J lost 2; bases outside the gene matches: 8. Germline loops: CDR1 SGHTA, CDR2 FQGNSA. The CDR3 loop spans 16 amino acids.

This clonotype was picked up many times. This chain joins TRBV20-1 and TRBJ2-1; 8 bases line up with TRBD1. This CDR3 has 16 amino acids. From germline, CDR1 is DFQATT and CDR2 SNEGSKA (reference sequence). V gave up 4 bases and J gave up 2 bases; unmatched junction bases: 10. The CDR3 sequence: CSATSRGHTTYNEQFF. The CDR3 DNA is TGCAGTGCTACTTCCAGGGGGCACACTACCTACAATGAGCAGTTCTTC.

This clonotype rates as medium-sized. V usage is TRBV29-1 and J usage is TRBJ2-1; 9 positions agree with TRBD2. From germline, CDR1 is SQVTM and CDR2 ANQGSEA. The J segment lost 5 bases and the V segment lost 3 bases, leaving 2 bases of the junction unmatched. CDR3 size: 13 residues. The CDR3: CSVEGTSNNEQFF. As DNA, the CDR3 is TGCAGCGTTGAGGGGACTAGCAACAATGAGCAGTTCTTC.

This chain links TRBV6-5 with TRBJ2-6, with D maybe TRBD2 (6 bases). CDR1 is MNHEY and CDR2 is SVGAGI in the germline V gene. V dropped 7 bases and J dropped 0 bases, with 19 bases sitting between them. The CDR3 totals 18 residues. The CDR3 sequence is CASNPLRDSSSGANVLTF. The CDR3 coding sequence is TGTGCCAGCAATCCTCTCCGGGACTCCAGCTCTGGGGCCAACGTCCTGACTTTC.

This clonotype was seen many times. The rearrangement joins TRBV6-5 to TRBJ1-5, with D maybe TRBD1 (5 bases). V shed 7 bases and J shed 4 bases, with 14 bases lying between them. This CDR3 has 14 residues. Looked up from germline, CDR1 is MNHEY and CDR2 is SVGAGI. CDR3 protein: CASKNSRGNQPQHF. As DNA, the CDR3 is TGTGCCAGCAAAAACTCCCGGGGGAATCAGCCCCAGCATTTT.

This clonotype came up a few times. This chain uses TRBV7-3 with TRBJ2-1, with D uncertain. Germline V lookup: CDR1 SGHTA, CDR2 FQGTGA. The CDR3 spans 15 residues. V lost 5 bases, J lost 0 bases, and 11 bases lay in between. CDR3 DNA sequence: TGTGCCAGCAGCGCAACCGGGCCCTCCTACAATGAGCAGTTCTTC. Amino acid sequence: CASSATGPSYNEQFF.

This clonotype was observed many times. This chain uses TRBV29-1 with TRBJ1-5; D possibly corresponds to TRBD1 (5 bases). The germline gives CDR1 SQVTM, CDR2 ANQGSEA. This CDR3 contains 12 residues. The V gene lost 7 bases and the J gene lost 6 bases, with 13 bases spanning the gap. CDR3 residues: CSAQGSGQPQHF. The CDR3 DNA reads TGCAGCGCCCAGGGATCAGGTCAGCCCCAGCATTTT. Full variable domain (rest looked up from reference TRBV29-1 and TRBJ1-5): SAVISQKPSRDICQRGTSLTIQCQVDSQVTMMFWYRQQPGQSLTLIATANQGSEATYESGFVIDKFPISRPNLTFSTLTVSNMSPEDSSIYLCSAQGSGQPQHFGDGTRLSIL.

This clonotype is deemed medium-sized. V usage is TRBV27 and J usage is TRBJ2-1; D is possibly TRBD1 or TRBD2 (6 bases each). Germline V gene lookup returns CDR1 MNHEY and CDR2 SMNVEV (reference sequence). Trimming took off 5 bases at V and 0 bases at J, with 23 bases between the two ends. The CDR3 is 19 residues long. Here the CDR3 DNA reads TGTGCCAGCAGTCACTTTGGAGGGGGTCGCCGGGCCTCCTACAATGAGCAGTTCTTC. It translates to CASSHFGGGRRASYNEQFF.

Only a few counts were recorded for this clonotype. The CDR3 is CSARDFSGMNTEAFF. The CDR3, as DNA: TGCAGTGCTAGAGATTTCTCAGGCATGAACACTGAAGCTTTCTTT. The chain uses TRBV20-1 and TRBJ1-1; D unclear. This CDR3 contains 15 residues. V lost 0 bases and J 0 bases, leaving 11 bases between the germline ends. In germline, CDR1 is DFQATT, CDR2 SNEGSKA (reference sequence).

This chain joins TRBV12-3 or TRBV12-4 and TRBJ2-7; 7 bases agree with TRBD2. The CDR3 has 12 amino acids. V shed 8 bases and J 2 bases; nucleotides not matched to a gene: 3. In DNA form, the CDR3 reads TGTGCCAGCGGCGGGACTACCTACGAGCAGTACTTC. Translated, it gives CASGGTTYEQYF.

This clonotype has more than one count but fewer than ten. The chain recombines TRBV20-1 with TRBJ2-3; 11 nucleotides agree with TRBD2. The V segment lost 4 bases and the J segment 5 bases; nucleotides outside the gene matches: 11. The CDR3 loop spans 16 amino acids. CDR1 and CDR2 (germline): DFQATT, SNEGSKA (reference sequence). CDR3 loop: CSATQYSGGARDTQYF. DNA for the CDR3: TGCAGTGCTACCCAATATAGCGGGGGGGCTAGAGATACGCAGTATTTT.

This clonotype was seen a few times. Just one base apart from a much larger clone, this may be a read error. The rearrangement uses TRBV29-1 and TRBJ2-7, with 9 nucleotides matching TRBD1. The CDR3 sequence is 15 residues long. J lost 6 bases, V lost 0 bases, and 9 bases had no gene match. Germline V gene lookup returns CDR1 SQVTM and CDR2 ANQGSEA. The CDR3 DNA reads as TGCAGCGTTGAAGAAGGGACAGGGATCCGCTCCGAGCAGTACTTC. Translating it yields CSVEEGTGIRSEQYF.

Only a few counts were recorded for this clonotype. This chain uses TRBV29-1 with TRBJ2-7; D is unresolved. Germline CDR1 SQVTM, CDR2 ANQGSEA. V was pared by 4 bases and J by 0 bases, with 13 bases between. The CDR3 contains 14 residues. In DNA, the CDR3 is TGCAGCGTTGGTGTCACGGTTTCCTCCTACGAGCAGTACTTC. This translates into CSVGVTVSSYEQYF.

This clonotype appeared many times. The chain combines TRBV6-6 with TRBJ2-7, with TRBD2 matching 8 bases. The germline V gene encodes CDR1 MNHNY and CDR2 SVGAGI (reference sequence). The ends lost 2 bases at V and 3 bases at J; junction bases unmatched: 3. The CDR3 has 14 residues. In DNA form, the CDR3 reads TGTGCCAGCAGTTACGCGGGGGGCAGCTACGAGCAGTACTTC. Protein product: CASSYAGGSYEQYF.

V and J are TRBV20-1 and TRBJ2-7, with 7 bases matching TRBD2. The V and J ends lost 5 bases and 2 bases, in that order; junction bases with no gene match: 18. This CDR3 region has 17 residues. CDR1 and CDR2 from the germline V gene are DFQATT and SNEGSKA (reference sequence). Written as DNA, the CDR3 is TGCAGTGCTGGGTCCGGCCGGACTAGTTCAGCCACCTACGAGCAGTACTTC. Its translation: CSAGSGRTSSATYEQYF.

J is TRBJ1-1 and V is TRBV6-1; D is perhaps TRBD1 (6 bases). The V and J ends lost 8 bases and 2 bases respectively, with 18 bases between them. Per the germline V gene, CDR1 is MNHNS and CDR2 is SASEGT. This CDR3 has 15 residues. CDR3 nucleotides: TGTGCCAGCGGGGCGGCAGGGGCCGAAAACACTGAAGCTTTCTTT. This encodes CASGAAGAENTEAFF.

This clonotype has at least ten counts. The V and J genes are TRBV20-1 and TRBJ1-1; the match to TRBD1 covers 10 bases. V lost 3 bases and J lost 5; bases outside the gene matches: 9. This CDR3 contains 15 residues. Germline CDR1 is DFQATT and CDR2 is SNEGSKA (reference sequence). CDR3 sequence: CSASRQGAFRTEAFF. Written as DNA, the CDR3 is TGCAGTGCTAGTAGACAGGGGGCGTTTCGGACTGAAGCTTTCTTT.

The chain is built from TRBV6-2 or TRBV6-3 and TRBJ2-1, with D tentatively TRBD1 or TRBD2 (5 bases each). The CDR3 sequence is 13 residues long. The V end lost 6 bases, the J end lost 9 bases, and 15 bases lay between the germline ends. Germline V gene lookup returns CDR1 MNHEY and CDR2 SVGEGT. The CDR3 loop reads CASSPYTRGEQFF. DNA for the CDR3: TGTGCCAGCAGCCCATACACTAGGGGTGAGCAGTTCTTC.

This clonotype was detected ten times or more. The chain joins TRBV6-5 to TRBJ2-7; D possibly corresponds to TRBD1 (5 bases). Germline CDR1 reads MNHEY; CDR2 reads SVGAGI. With 6 bases removed from V and 3 bases from J, the gap between germline ends came to 18 bases. The CDR3 is 15 amino acids. In nucleotides, the CDR3 is TGTGCCAGCAGCTCTGGGTCGACAGCCCTCTACGAGCAGTACTTC. This gives the protein CASSSGSTALYEQYF.